These 21 T cell receptor beta chains originate from one sample sequenced in a study of blood T cells in healthy people across ages. Together with a sample-barcoded 5' primer, a J-beta primer mix was included in a second PCR lasting about 6 to 11 cycles. TCRdb called the 5' RACE reads again in MiXCR, with one record for every CDR3 protein. Of around 900,000 distinct CDR3 sequences in the sample, around 26% are singletons; the top ten hold approximately 15%. Sequenced input: blood. These TCRs come from a woman of 80 years or more in good health.

The gene calls are TRBV6-1 and TRBJ1-2, with TRBD1 identical over 8 bases. Germline trimming cut 5 bases from V and 2 bases from J; bases unmatched to any gene: 4. CDR1 is MNHNS and CDR2 is SASEGT in the germline V gene. This CDR3 has 14 residues. For the CDR3, the DNA is TGTGCCAGCAGTCAGACAGGGGAGAACTATGGCTACACCTTC. This gives the protein CASSQTGENYGYTF.

The chain links TRBV12-3 or TRBV12-4 to TRBJ2-1; 9 bases match TRBD2. The V and J ends lost 6 bases and 1 base, in that order; junction bases with no gene match: 7. This CDR3 region has 16 residues. CDR3 in amino acids: CASSGTSGRSYNEQFF. The CDR3 DNA sequence: TGTGCCAGCAGCGGGACGAGCGGGAGGTCCTACAATGAGCAGTTCTTC.

The chain has TRBV24-1 and TRBJ2-3, with 11 bases fitting TRBD2. This CDR3 has 18 amino acids. Germline V gives CDR1 KGHDR, CDR2 SFDVKD. Unmatched junction bases numbered 6, after V lost 1 base and J lost 1 base. CDR3: CATSDLQTSGGRTDTQYF. The CDR3, as DNA: TGTGCCACCAGTGATTTACAAACTAGCGGGGGACGCACAGATACGCAGTATTTT.

Turning to this clonotype: The junction shows a germline mismatch at one end, possibly a read error. This sequence joins TRBV6-5 and TRBJ1-4, with 8 bases matching TRBD1. The germline CDR1 and CDR2 sequences are MNHEY and SVGAGI. This CDR3 is built from 15 residues. This chain's CDR3 is CASSYSQGAWEKRFF. In DNA, the CDR3 is TGTGCCAGCAGTTACTCGCAGGGGGCGTGGGAAAAACGGTTTTTT.

Many counts were recorded for this clonotype. The chain recombines TRBV5-5 with TRBJ1-2; no clear D. CDR1 is SGHKS, CDR2 YYEKEE, per germline (reference sequence). The V gene lost 4 bases and the J gene lost 6 bases, with 13 bases spanning the gap. This CDR3 is built from 13 residues. The CDR3 reads CASSPLARDGYTF. In DNA, the CDR3 is TGTGCCAGCAGCCCTCTGGCCCGGGATGGCTACACCTTC.

This clonotype was seen repeatedly, ten times or more. The rearrangement links TRBV7-2 to TRBJ2-3, with 11 bases lining up with TRBD2. Per the germline V gene, CDR1 is SGHTA and CDR2 is FQGNSA. The length of the CDR3 is 17 residues. With V trimmed by 1 base and J by 5 bases, 8 bases remained unmatched. The CDR3 DNA reads as TGTGCCAGCAGCTTAGTTAGCGGGGGGGTGGGGGGAGATACGCAGTATTTT. Translation: CASSLVSGGVGGDTQYF.

This clonotype was seen a few times. The V and J genes are TRBV24-1 and TRBJ2-2, with D possibly being TRBD2 (6 bases). CDR3 size: 15 residues. Trimming cost V 10 bases and J 2 bases, with 16 bases left between them. The germline V gene has CDR1 KGHDR and CDR2 SFDVKD. The CDR3 DNA sequence: TGTGCCACAGGAAAGGCAGGACTAAACACCGGGGAGCTGTTTTTT. Translated: CATGKAGLNTGELFF.

As for this clonotype: Being one base from a much bigger clone, this may be a read error. The V gene is TRBV3-1, the J gene TRBJ2-1; 7 nucleotides match TRBD2. CDR3 length equals 15 residues. CDR1 LGHDT and CDR2 YNNKEL come from the germline V gene (reference sequence). V was clipped by 3 bases and J by 6 bases; unmatched bases: 8. The CDR3 sequence: CASSQAGVHCNEQFF. The CDR3, as DNA: TGTGCCAGCAGCCAGGCGGGGGTTCACTGCAATGAGCAGTTCTTC.

The chain uses TRBV30 and TRBJ2-1, with 9 bases identical to TRBD2. CDR1 is GTSNPN, CDR2 SVGIG, per germline (reference sequence). V gave up 0 bases and J gave up 6 bases; unmatched junction bases: 6. There are 15 residues in the CDR3. The CDR3 loop reads CAWSVQAGGSNEQFF. The CDR3 DNA reads as TGTGCCTGGAGTGTACAAGCGGGGGGCAGCAATGAGCAGTTCTTC.

The V and J genes are TRBV27 and TRBJ2-5, with 8 bases identical to TRBD2. CDR1 MNHEY and CDR2 SMNVEV come from the germline V gene (reference sequence). The J segment lost 11 bases and the V segment lost 6 bases, leaving 17 bases of the junction unmatched. CDR3 length: 15 residues. This CDR3 reads CASRSLAVSYNEQYF. The CDR3 DNA is TGTGCCAGCAGATCACTAGCGGTCTCCTACAATGAGCAGTACTTC.

About this clonotype itself: With a much larger clone just one base away, this may be a read error. The CDR3 loop is CANSSPVRSGANVLTF. Written as DNA, the CDR3 is TGTGCCAACAGTTCCCCGGTCCGCTCTGGGGCCAACGTCCTGACTTTC. The J gene is TRBJ2-6, the V gene TRBV27; unclear D gene. The CDR3 is 16 residues long. CDR1 is MNHEY, CDR2 SMNVEV, per germline (reference sequence).

As concerns this clonotype: This may be a read error: a much more frequent sequence differs by one nucleotide. V usage is TRBV11-2 and J usage is TRBJ1-2; D perhaps matches TRBD1 (6 bases). The V end lost 6 bases, the J end lost 5 bases, and 13 bases lay between the germline ends. The CDR3 contains 13 residues. CDR1 and CDR2 from the germline V gene are SGHAT and FQNNGV. The DNA for the CDR3 is TGTGCCAGCAGGCCCCGACAGGAGTATGGCTACACCTTC. Translated: CASRPRQEYGYTF.

This clonotype was seen many times. The chain has TRBV15 and TRBJ2-1; TRBD2 might be the D (6 bases). The length of the CDR3 is 16 residues. The germline V gene has CDR1 LNHNV and CDR2 YYDKDF (reference sequence). The V end was cut by 2 bases, the J end by 7 bases, with 18 bases between. The CDR3 loop reads CATSRPSGTGRNEQFF. The CDR3 DNA sequence: TGTGCCACCAGCAGACCATCCGGGACGGGGAGGAATGAGCAGTTCTTC.

This clonotype was seen repeatedly, ten times or more. This rearrangement joins TRBV7-2 to TRBJ2-5; D is perhaps TRBD1 or TRBD2 (5 bases each). The CDR3 is made up of 13 amino acids. Trimming removed 9 bases at V and 11 bases at J, with 22 bases between. CDR1 and CDR2 (germline): SGHTA, FQGNSA. For the CDR3, the DNA is TGTGCCAGTGTTCGGGACGGGGTTGGAGAGCAGTACTTC. Its translation is CASVRDGVGEQYF. Looking up the rest from reference TRBV7-2 and TRBJ2-5 gives the full variable domain: GAGVSQSPSNKVTEKGKDVELRCDPISGHTALYWYRQSLGQGLEFLIYFQGNSAPDKSGLPSDRFSAERTGGSVSTLTIQRTQQEDSAVYLCASVRDGVGEQYFGPGTRLLVL.

This clonotype was counted at least ten times. The chain joins TRBV12-3 or TRBV12-4 to TRBJ2-3; 8 bases agree with TRBD2. V trimming: 11 bases; J trimming: 2 bases; junction bases outside the gene matches: 21. There are 18 residues in the CDR3. CDR3 in amino acids: CAWERLNWRGDLTDTQYF. In nucleotides, the CDR3 is TGTGCCTGGGAAAGGCTAAATTGGCGGGGGGACCTCACAGATACGCAGTATTTT.

This clonotype was observed a handful of times. This may be a read error: a much more frequent sequence differs by one nucleotide. This sequence joins TRBV14 and TRBJ2-1; possibly TRBD1 or TRBD2 for D (5 bases each). Germline assignment: CDR1 SGHDN and CDR2 FVKESK. CDR3 size: 11 residues. The V end was cut by 1 base, the J end by 12 bases, with 7 bases between. Here the CDR3 reads CASSQGGWQFF. In DNA, the CDR3 is TGTGCCAGCAGCCAAGGGGGGTGGCAGTTCTTC.

Many counts were recorded for this clonotype. The chain employs TRBV6-5 and TRBJ2-1; D not resolved. The V gene lost 5 bases and the J gene lost 6 bases, with 8 bases spanning the gap. Germline CDR1 reads MNHEY; CDR2 reads SVGAGI. The length of the CDR3 is 12 residues. The chain's CDR3 is CASSHGPNEQFF. CDR3 DNA: TGTGCCAGCAGTCATGGACCCAATGAGCAGTTCTTC.

To note about this clonotype: This clone may be a read error of a much larger clone one base away. This chain links TRBV20-1 with TRBJ2-1; 10 bases map to TRBD2. The trim removed 5 bases at V and 4 bases at J, leaving 11 bases unmatched. The germline gives CDR1 DFQATT, CDR2 SNEGSKA (reference sequence). CDR3 length equals 16 residues. The CDR3 DNA sequence: TGCAGTGCTCCTTCCTCTAGCGGGGGTTTATACAATGAGCAGTTCTTC. It translates to CSAPSSSGGLYNEQFF.

J is TRBJ2-1 and V is TRBV6-2 or TRBV6-3; TRBD1 matches 7 bases. After removal of 6 bases from V and 9 bases from J, the junction contained 11 bases not matched to a gene. This CDR3 contains 14 residues. The germline V gene encodes CDR1 MNHEY and CDR2 SVGEGT. The CDR3 sequence: CASSPQGEVTEQFF. CDR3 nucleotides: TGTGCCAGCAGCCCGCAGGGGGAAGTCACTGAGCAGTTCTTC.

This clonotype was seen a handful of times. The chain couples TRBV6-6 to TRBJ2-7; the match to TRBD2 covers 14 bases. In germline, CDR1 is MNHNY, CDR2 SVGAGI (reference sequence). This CDR3 contains 16 residues. The V gene end was trimmed by 5 bases and the J gene end by 7 bases; junction bases not matched to a gene: 10. CDR3: CASSARLAGGYNEQYF. The CDR3 nucleotides are TGTGCCAGCAGTGCTAGACTAGCGGGGGGGTACAATGAGCAGTACTTC.

Regarding this clonotype: This clone may be a read error of a much larger clone one base away. The genes are TRBV6-2 or TRBV6-3 and TRBJ2-1; tentatively, D is TRBD2 (5 bases). Trimming removed 5 bases at V and 7 bases at J, with 18 bases between. Germline CDR1 MNHEY, CDR2 SVGEGT. This CDR3 contains 15 residues. The DNA of the CDR3 is TGTGCCAGCAGTACGACCATCGACGGAGGAAATGAGCAGTTCTTC. This codes for CASSTTIDGGNEQFF.